Below, one T cell receptor (beta chain) is given with its context. The antigen this receptor binds is unknown. One base away there is no much larger clone; base qualities are not given. This specimen comes from a study of CD8 T cells in Susac syndrome (dated by TCRdb to about 2019). Study-level background: Whether CD8+ T cell activation and differentiation in Susac syndrome was antigen driven was tested using repertoire sequencing. The study compared CD8+ T cell repertoire clonality among around 11 healthy donors, about 14 Susac syndrome patients and roughly 16 multiple sclerosis patients. General conclusions and limits of the study: The TCR sequencing and HLA analysis was acknowledged to have included a relatively small number of individuals.

RNA was extracted using the RNeasy kit, and about 0.5 to 1 microgram was reverse transcribed with random hexamers. The immunoSEQ multiplex PCR assay, which covers 54 Vbeta and 13 Jbeta segments, was used to amplify TCR beta CDR3 regions. PCR amplification bias was corrected using a synthetic template baseline for primer optimization and computational correction. From the authors' description of their analysis: Only productive sequences were kept, with reads annotated to V, D and J genes according to IMGT and analyzed in immunoSEQ Analyzer. To calculate clonality, Shannon entropy was normalized by log2 of the number of productive unique sequences and then subtracted from one. Public and private clones were assessed among the 100 most prevalent clones of each patient and control. Clones were defined as Susac-specific if absent from the healthy and MS cohorts, from around 1,000 published viral clones and from other ImmuneACCESS disease sequences. TCRdb's own reprocessing of the public reads used fastp at Q25 and MiXCR and kept productive beta chains. Rows are combined by CDR3 protein, so each entry shows the most common genes and DNA. TCRdb, not the authors, supplied the V and J calls. The sample table holds hundreds of thousands of distinct CDR3 sequences, of which roughly 81% were seen once. About 0.11% of the sample belongs to the ten largest clones.

The CDR3, from cysteine to phenylalanine, totals 14 residues. The read is trimmed to its CDR3 DNA, 42 bases read in frame from base 1. CDR1 and CDR2 are read off the germline V gene as ENHRY and SYGVKD. The germline V and J ends show losses of 9 bases and 4 bases respectively, and no gene match explains 5 bases of the junction. High-throughput TCR beta sequencing profiled peripheral blood CD8+ and CD4+ T cells from healthy donors, Susac syndrome patients and multiple sclerosis patients. The multiple sclerosis controls were treatment-naive patients whose relapsing-remitting disease, either stable or active, fulfilled the revised McDonald criteria. Bulk CD8+ and CD4+ T cells were purified by magnetic negative isolation, whereas CD8+ TEMRA cells were enriched by FACS. Blood was drawn into EDTA tubes, processed within 24 hours, and PBMCs were isolated by density gradient centrifugation. PBMCs intended for TCR sequencing were frozen in liquid nitrogen and were later thawed in a 37 degrees C water bath. Purity of sorted or isolated CD4+, CD8+ and CD8+ TEMRA cells was at least 90%.

The receptor comes from a human donor with multiple sclerosis. The source material was CD8+ T cells from PBMCs. Here the chain combines TRBV10-3 and TRBJ2-7; 14 bases in between match TRBD2. CDR3 loop: CAISGTSGSYEQYF. The sequenced DNA is TGTGCCATTTCCGGGACTAGCGGGAGTTACGAGCAGTACTTC.